The present entry profiles one TCR beta chain with its context. Its antigen is not identified. The data were obtained in a study of vaccination effects on CD4 cells after COVID-19. Study information: Culturing of 1.5 million to 2 million PBMC per well took place with around 9 IU/ml IL-2 and 9 to 10 ug/ml peptides.

The data were produced by immunoSEQ multiplex PCR, yet TCRdb's version contains in-frame clones alone and is incomplete. The sample carries 45,000 to 55,000 clones, 55% to 75% recorded once. The study's findings and limits: Convalescent patients were scarce in the study, and it lacked early post-infection timepoints.

Subsequent to 10 days of culture, CD4+ T cells were isolated. Two doses of either BNT162b2 or mRNA-1273 were given to each participant. CDR1 GTSNPN and CDR2 SVGIG come from the germline V gene (reference sequence). V was clipped by 0 bases and J by 4 bases; unmatched bases: 4. The CDR3 runs 14 residues. The chain joins TRBV30 to TRBJ1-2; 8 bases are shared with TRBD1. This receptor was obtained from a human donor who received a COVID-19 vaccine. The starting material was CD4+ T cells from PBMCs cultured without peptide, obtained after COVID-19 vaccination. CDR3 DNA sequence: TGTGCCTGGAGTGTACAGGGACAGGTCTATGGCTACACCTTC. This codes for CAWSVQGQVYGYTF.